Listed below are T cell receptor beta chains from one sample, sequenced in a study of cytomegalovirus exposure and HLA in healthy donors. Libraries were prepared by immunoSEQ multiplex PCR; TCRdb keeps only in-frame clonotypes and omits some of them. The repertoire holds 110,000 or so clones, with 76% as singletons. Input material: PBMCs. The receptors stem from a middle-aged man in good health and CMV-seropositive. The CDR3 runs from the conserved cysteine through the conserved F or W. The D gene is left open where the match is weak. Size is omitted from some rows. Given values are once, few, many or a class for expanded clones.

clone size | J gene | V gene | D gene | CDR3 protein | CDR3 DNA
NA | TRBJ1-2 | TRBV7-2 | NA | CASSARPGLHGYTF | TGTGCCAGCAGCGCCCGTCCCGGTCTTCATGGCTACACCTTC
NA | TRBJ2-7 | TRBV4-1 | TRBD1 | CASSQGPGQGTYEQYF | TGCGCCAGCAGCCAAGGTCCGGGACAGGGTACCTACGAGCAGTACTTC
NA | TRBJ2-6 | TRBV5-1 | TRBD2 | CASSFSGGSGANVLTF | TGCGCCAGCAGCTTTAGCGGGGGCTCTGGGGCCAACGTCCTGACTTTC
NA | TRBJ1-1 | TRBV5-4 | TRBD1 | CASSPGGGDRVNTEAFF | TGTGCCAGCAGCCCCGGGGGTGGCGACAGGGTGAACACTGAAGCTTTCTTT
NA | TRBJ1-5 | TRBV19 | TRBD1 | CASSMTTRGRGNQPQHF | TGTGCCAGTAGTATGACCACCCGGGGCAGGGGGAATCAGCCCCAGCATTTT
NA | TRBJ2-2 | TRBV5-4 | TRBD2 | CASSLGVAGTYTGELFF | TGTGCCAGCAGCTTGGGAGTAGCGGGAACTTACACCGGGGAGCTGTTTTTT
once | TRBJ2-3 | TRBV7-6 | TRBD1 | CASSYRDRVSTDTQYF | TGTGCCAGCAGCTACCGGGACAGGGTTAGCACAGATACGCAGTATTTT
NA | TRBJ1-1 | TRBV30 | NA | CAWSGADKTEAFF | TGTGCCTGGTCAGGGGCCGATAAGACTGAAGCTTTCTTT
once | TRBJ2-1 | TRBV4-2 | NA | CASSQDLSGSSYNEQFF | TGTGCCAGCAGCCAAGATCTAAGCGGCAGCTCCTACAATGAGCAGTTCTTC
NA | TRBJ2-3 | TRBV7-2 | NA | CASSSTQLTRGDTQYF | TGTGCCAGCAGCTCCACACAACTTACCAGGGGAGATACGCAGTATTTT
NA | TRBJ2-2 | TRBV7-2 | NA | CASRPDTGELFF | TGTGCCAGCAGGCCAGACACCGGGGAGCTGTTTTTT
NA | TRBJ2-3 | TRBV15 | NA | CATAVRLTDTQYF | TGTGCCACCGCGGTACGGCTGACAGATACGCAGTATTTT
NA | TRBJ1-5 | TRBV7-9 | NA | CASSQASQPQHF | TGTGCCAGCAGCCAGGCTTCTCAGCCCCAGCATTTT
NA | TRBJ2-7 | TRBV4-1 | TRBD1 | CASSQEGQGLYEQYF | TGCGCCAGCAGCCAAGAGGGACAGGGCCTCTACGAGCAGTACTTC
few | TRBJ2-2 | TRBV11-3 | NA | CASSLDRWSVDTGELFF | TGTGCCAGCAGCTTAGATAGGTGGAGCGTAGACACCGGGGAGCTGTTTTTT
many | TRBJ2-7 | TRBV13 | TRBD2 | CASSFSISGRPSYEQYF | TGTGCCAGCAGCTTTTCCATTAGCGGGAGGCCCTCCTACGAGCAGTACTTC